These 32 T cell receptor beta chains were sequenced from one sample in a study of a mutant IDH1 vaccine in newly diagnosed glioma. Time point meaning: week 5, during vaccination. Vaccine doses each comprised 300 ug of mutant IDH1 20-mer peptide, with topical imiquimod. Which antigens these TCRs recognize remains unknown. The repertoire was sequenced with immunoSEQ multiplex PCR; TCRdb's copy has only in-frame clones and lacks some. The repertoire consists of roughly 40,000 clones, with 90% to 95% occurring once and the leading ten covering approximately 2.4%. The material was PBMCs, obtained from a glioma patient whose treatment included an IDH1 peptide vaccine. Receptors were obtained from a man in his forties or fifties with glioma.

The V gene is TRBV5-8, the J gene TRBJ1-2; D ambiguous. Trimming removed 2 bases at V and 8 bases at J, with 7 bases between. This CDR3 spans 11 amino acids. The germline CDR1 and CDR2 sequences are SGHTS and YDEGEE. The CDR3 bases are TGTGCCAGCAGCTTCAGTAAAGGCTACACCTTC. It codes for CASSFSKGYTF.

This clone appeared once. Here the CDR3 DNA reads TGCGCCAGCAGCCTTCAGGGGGCGGGAGGGCCTCAAGACAATGAGCAGTTCTTC. It translates to CASSLQGAGGPQDNEQFF. The genes are TRBV4-1 and TRBJ2-1; D perhaps matches TRBD2 (9 bases). Per the germline V gene, CDR1 is MGHRA and CDR2 is YSYEKL. Trimming cost V 4 bases and J 5 bases, with 24 bases left between them. The CDR3 is 18 residues long.

This clone was seen only once. J is TRBJ1-6 and V is TRBV30; a weak D match, TRBD1 (5 bases). The V end lost 0 bases, the J end lost 2 bases, and 11 bases lay between the germline ends. This CDR3 has 16 amino acids. The germline gives CDR1 GTSNPN, CDR2 SVGIG (reference sequence). The CDR3 coding sequence is TGTGCCTGGAGTGTAGAGGGGCACACCTATAATTCACCCCTCCACTTT. Translating it yields CAWSVEGHTYNSPLHF.

This rearrangement joins TRBV6-5 to TRBJ1-2, with TRBD1 matching over 9 bases. With V trimmed by 0 bases and J by 7 bases, 9 bases remained unmatched. Germline V lookup: CDR1 MNHEY, CDR2 SVGAGI. The CDR3 contains 16 residues. The CDR3 region has the DNA TGTGCCAGCAGTTACTCTACAAGACAGGGGGGAGTTGGCTACACCTTC. Residues: CASSYSTRQGGVGYTF.

CDR3 coding DNA: TGTGCCTGCGTAGGTTCCGGGTCCGGCTACACCTTC. Protein: CACVGSGSGYTF. The rearrangement joins TRBV30 to TRBJ1-2; D call uncertain. Germline V CDR1 and CDR2: GTSNPN, SVGIG (reference sequence). The CDR3 is 12 residues long. Trimming stripped 6 bases from V and 8 bases from J, with 16 bases between.

J is TRBJ2-7 and V is TRBV6-6; D unclear. The CDR3 has 13 residues. Germline values: CDR1 MNHNY, CDR2 SVGAGI (reference sequence). The V end lost 0 bases, the J end lost 6 bases, and 9 bases lay between the germline ends. CDR3 sequence (DNA): TGTGCCAGCAGTTACTCTCCGTACCGCGAGCAGTACTTC. Translation gives CASSYSPYREQYF.

The CDR3 loop is CASTRARVSYNEQFF. DNA of the CDR3: TGTGCCAGCACGAGGGCAAGGGTCTCCTACAATGAGCAGTTCTTC. The chain is built from TRBV6-1 and TRBJ2-1; D is perhaps TRBD2 (5 bases). Germline V lookup: CDR1 MNHNS, CDR2 SASEGT. V lost 7 bases to trimming and J lost 0 bases, with 13 bases between them. This CDR3 contains 15 residues.

The chain links TRBV9 to TRBJ2-7, with TRBD1 identical over 10 bases. The CDR3 extends over 14 amino acids. Trimming removed 4 bases from V and 5 bases from J; junction bases left unmatched: 6. Germline V lookup: CDR1 SGDLS, CDR2 YYNGEE. The CDR3: CASSRDRGSDEQYF. The CDR3 DNA reads TGTGCCAGCAGCAGGGACAGGGGATCGGACGAGCAGTACTTC.

The genes are TRBV7-9 and TRBJ1-2; TRBD1 might be the D (5 bases). CDR1 and CDR2 (germline): SEHNR, FQNEAQ (reference sequence). Trimming stripped 3 bases from V and 4 bases from J, with 12 bases between. The CDR3 covers 14 residues. The chain's CDR3 is CASSLGAGAYGYTF. CDR3 DNA: TGTGCCAGCAGCTTGGGTGCCGGGGCCTATGGCTACACCTTC.

The V and J genes are TRBV7-9 and TRBJ1-4; no firm D call. This CDR3 is built from 17 residues. CDR1 is SEHNR and CDR2 is FQNEAQ in the germline V gene (reference sequence). Trimming shortened V by 2 bases and J by 0 bases, and 13 bases separated the two germline ends. This CDR3 reads CASSLTIGPTTNEKLFF. CDR3 coding DNA: TGTGCCAGCAGCTTAACGATTGGGCCCACAACTAATGAAAAACTGTTTTTT. The variable domain in full, with the rest retrieved from reference TRBV7-9 and TRBJ1-4, is DTGVSQNPRHKITKRGQNVTFRCDPISEHNRLYWYRQTLGQGPEFLTYFQNEAQLEKSRLLSDRFSAERPKGSFSTLEIQRTEQGDSAMYLCASSLTIGPTTNEKLFFGSGTQLSVL.

This clone has only a few counts. The chain carries TRBV29-1 and TRBJ1-1; tentative D call: TRBD1 (5 bases). Per the germline V gene, CDR1 is SQVTM and CDR2 is ANQGSEA. The V end lost 4 bases, the J end lost 5 bases, and 17 bases lay between the germline ends. This CDR3 has 14 amino acids. CDR3 in DNA: TGCAGCGTTGCCGGGGGAGGGGAGGGTACTGAAGCTTTCTTT. It specifies CSVAGGGEGTEAFF.

The chain uses TRBV19 and TRBJ1-6, with 10 bases fitting TRBD1. The CDR3 length is 15 residues. The V gene end was trimmed by 4 bases and the J gene end by 9 bases; junction bases not matched to a gene: 6. Per the germline V gene, CDR1 is LNHDA and CDR2 is SQIVND (reference sequence). The CDR3 bases are TGTGCCAGTAGTACGGGGACAGGGGTTGGTTCACCCCTCCACTTT. Translated, it gives CASSTGTGVGSPLHF.

This rearrangement joins TRBV11-2 to TRBJ1-1; 9 positions match TRBD1. Germline CDR1 is SGHAT and CDR2 is FQNNGV. The V gene end was trimmed by 4 bases and the J gene end by 0 bases; junction bases not matched to a gene: 3. This CDR3 has 15 residues. This CDR3 reads CASSSGQGLNTEAFF. The DNA of the CDR3 is TGTGCCAGCAGCTCGGGACAGGGTTTGAACACTGAAGCTTTCTTT.

J is TRBJ1-2 and V is TRBV5-5; 7 bases line up with TRBD1. Germline values: CDR1 SGHKS, CDR2 YYEKEE (reference sequence). Trimming cost V 4 bases and J 4 bases; bases outside gene matches: 10. The length of the CDR3 is 15 residues. DNA of the CDR3: TGTGCCAGCAGCCAAAGGGGGACAGACTTCTATGGCTACACCTTC. This encodes CASSQRGTDFYGYTF. Full variable domain (rest looked up from reference TRBV5-5 and TRBJ1-2): DAGVTQSPTHLIKTRGQQVTLRCSPISGHKSVSWYQQVLGQGPQFIFQYYEKEERGRGNFPDRFSARQFPNYSSELNVNALLLGDSALYLCASSQRGTDFYGYTFGSGTRLTVV.

This clone was counted a few times. The V call is TRBV7-2, the J call TRBJ2-1; no definite D call. The V end was cut by 2 bases, the J end by 5 bases, with 10 bases between. Germline V gene data show CDR1 as SGHTA and CDR2 as FQGNSA. The CDR3 extends over 14 amino acids. The CDR3 DNA is TGTGCCAGCAGCTTAAGGACCAACAACAATGAGCAGTTCTTC. It yields the protein CASSLRTNNNEQFF.

The CDR3 bases are TGTGCCAGCAGCCCGACGAGCAGCTCCTATAATTCACCCCTCCACTTT. This encodes CASSPTSSSYNSPLHF. V and J are TRBV7-8 and TRBJ1-6; no clear D gene. The V end lost 5 bases, the J end lost 0 bases, and 11 bases lay between the germline ends. The CDR3 length is 16 residues. Germline CDR1 and CDR2: SGHVS and FQNEAQ.

The V and J genes are TRBV9 and TRBJ2-2, with D possibly TRBD2 on 5 matching bases. This CDR3 region has 17 residues. The V end was cut by 1 base, the J end by 4 bases, with 17 bases between. Looked up from germline, CDR1 is SGDLS and CDR2 is YYNGEE. The CDR3 DNA sequence: TGTGCCAGCAGCGTAAGCCCCCGGAGCGGCCCCACCGGGGAGCTGTTTTTT. This gives the protein CASSVSPRSGPTGELFF.

The genes are TRBV4-3 and TRBJ1-2; D is possibly TRBD1 (5 bases). The V and J ends lost 1 base and 4 bases respectively, with 22 bases between them. Germline V lookup: CDR1 LGHNA, CDR2 YSLEER. There are 18 residues in the CDR3. For the CDR3, the DNA is TGCGCCAGCAGCCAAGGGGTTAAGACGGGGGTCCCGGGCTATGGCTACACCTTC. It encodes CASSQGVKTGVPGYGYTF.

V and J are TRBV10-3 and TRBJ2-1; TRBD1 aligns across 7 bases. Germline V CDR1 and CDR2: ENHRY, SYGVKD. The CDR3 runs 15 residues. V lost 4 bases and J lost 9; bases outside the gene matches: 12. The CDR3 sequence: CAISGVQGVKSEQFF. The CDR3 DNA reads as TGTGCCATCAGTGGGGTGCAGGGGGTAAAGAGTGAGCAGTTCTTC.

The chain links TRBV7-8 to TRBJ2-6; TRBD1 agrees at 8 bases. Germline lookup yields CDR1 SGHVS and CDR2 FQNEAQ. The CDR3 consists of 16 residues. Germline trimming cut 5 bases from V and 4 bases from J; bases unmatched to any gene: 7. The CDR3 here is CASSLRTGTGANVLTF. The CDR3 DNA is TGTGCCAGCAGCCTTCGGACAGGGACCGGGGCCAACGTCCTGACTTTC.

The chain employs TRBV30 and TRBJ2-7; D not certain. CDR1 and CDR2 (germline): GTSNPN, SVGIG (reference sequence). The CDR3 is 14 amino acids. The ends were cut back, 1 base at V and 4 bases at J, with 14 bases in the middle. CDR3 sequence: CAWSGGQITYEQYF. CDR3 DNA: TGTGCCTGGAGTGGTGGGCAGATTACTTACGAGCAGTACTTC.

The CDR3 DNA reads as TGTGCCAGCACCAAGGGGGGGGCGATTGGATCCTACGAGCAGTACTTC. This sequence encodes CASTKGGAIGSYEQYF. J is TRBJ2-7 and V is TRBV7-8; D might be TRBD2 (7 bases). The V end lost 7 bases, the J end lost 1 base, and 20 bases lay between the germline ends. The CDR3 has 16 residues. Germline loops: CDR1 SGHVS, CDR2 FQNEAQ.

This chain joins TRBV6-1 and TRBJ2-7; D unclear. Germline lookup yields CDR1 MNHNS and CDR2 SASEGT. V lost 1 base to trimming and J lost 1 base, with 14 bases between them. The CDR3 length is 16 residues. In nucleotides, the CDR3 is TGTGCCAGCAGTGAAGGAGGATACACCCGGTCCTACGAGCAGTACTTC. It translates to CASSEGGYTRSYEQYF.

The chain recombines TRBV25-1 with TRBJ2-5, with D perhaps TRBD2 (7 bases). Germline CDR1 reads MGHDK; CDR2 reads SYGVNS. The CDR3 runs 14 residues. Trimming pared 7 bases from V and 5 bases from J, leaving 17 bases between. CDR3 in amino acids: CASTARGQWETQYF. The CDR3 DNA reads TGTGCCAGCACCGCGCGGGGGCAGTGGGAGACCCAGTACTTC.

The chain has TRBV5-6 and TRBJ1-6; 7 nucleotides align to TRBD1. V dropped 3 bases and J dropped 6; count of bases not matched to a gene: 6. Germline loops: CDR1 SGHDT, CDR2 YYEEEE. The CDR3 extends over 15 amino acids. The CDR3 loop is CASSYTGTVNSPLHF. The CDR3 DNA reads as TGTGCCAGCAGCTATACTGGGACAGTTAATTCACCCCTCCACTTT.

This clone was seen once. V usage is TRBV7-2 and J usage is TRBJ1-2, with a weak D call TRBD1 (5 bases). Per germline, CDR1 SGHTA and CDR2 FQGNSA. The CDR3 is 14 residues long. The ends were cut back, 5 bases at V and 1 base at J, with 11 bases in the middle. The DNA for the CDR3 is TGTGCCAGCAGCCGAAGAGACAGTAACTATGGCTACACCTTC. This translates into CASSRRDSNYGYTF.

The V gene is TRBV14, the J gene TRBJ2-3; no clear D gene. Germline V CDR1 and CDR2: SGHDN, FVKESK. Trimming took off 0 bases at V and 0 bases at J, with 16 bases between the two ends. The CDR3 extends over 18 amino acids. The CDR3 loop is CASSQERGIVLSTDTQYF. The CDR3 DNA is TGTGCCAGCAGCCAAGAGAGAGGCATAGTATTGAGCACAGATACGCAGTATTTT.

Details on this clone: One end of the junction varies from germline; a read error may be responsible. The genes are TRBV7-7 and TRBJ2-7; 10 bases align to TRBD1. The CDR3 has 15 residues. CDR1 and CDR2 (germline): SSHAT, FNYEAQ (reference sequence). The CDR3 reads CASSSGTGEAYEQYF. CDR3 DNA: TGTGCTAGCAGCTCAGGGACAGGGGAAGCCTACGAGCAGTACTTC.

A few counts support this clone. The V and J genes are TRBV27 and TRBJ1-1, with 7 bases aligning to TRBD1. The CDR3 length is 14 residues. Germline CDR1 MNHEY, CDR2 SMNVEV (reference sequence). The V gene end was trimmed by 8 bases and the J gene end by 1 base; junction bases not matched to a gene: 7. The CDR3 sequence: CASGYRGRNTEAFF. The CDR3 DNA sequence: TGTGCCAGCGGCTACAGGGGACGGAACACTGAAGCTTTCTTT.

The CDR3 sequence is CASRGASGELFF. Here the CDR3 DNA reads TGTGCCAGCAGGGGGGCCAGCGGGGAGCTGTTTTTT. This chain connects TRBV6-6 to TRBJ2-2, with D perhaps matching TRBD1 (6 bases). This CDR3 contains 12 residues. Germline assignment: CDR1 MNHNY and CDR2 SVGAGI (reference sequence). V lost 6 bases and J 7 bases, leaving 9 bases between the germline ends.

The chain carries TRBV27 and TRBJ2-7, with D possibly TRBD1 on 5 matching bases. Trimming removed 3 bases from V and 1 base from J, with 7 bases in between. The germline CDR1 and CDR2 sequences are MNHEY and SMNVEV (reference sequence). The CDR3 consists of 13 residues. The CDR3: CASSLAGSYEQYF. The CDR3 nucleotides read TGTGCCAGCAGTTTGGCAGGGTCCTACGAGCAGTACTTC.

As for this clone: One end of the junction does not line up with germline, which may come from a read error. The chain carries TRBV7-7 and TRBJ2-1; D tentatively reads TRBD1 or TRBD2 (5 bases each). The CDR3 is 15 residues long. Germline-derived CDR1 and CDR2 are SSHAT and FNYEAQ (reference sequence). CDR3 in DNA: TGTGCTAGCAGCTTATCCGGGACGGATTACAATGAGCAGTTCTTC. It encodes CASSLSGTDYNEQFF.